The 16 T cell receptor beta chains given below trace back to one sample, sequenced in a study of tumor-infiltrating lymphocytes in primary liver carcinoma. Co-extraction of RNA and DNA was performed on about 19-33 mg of unsorted bulk tissue. A primer matching the constant region was used to make TCR beta cDNA from 450 to 550 ng of total RNA. Three nested multiplex PCR rounds, a slightly modified ARM-PCR method, built the TCR beta libraries. Primers for the first two PCR rounds were TRBV1-TRBV30 forward primers and a C-beta reverse primer (around 11 cycles per round). TCRdb called the multiplex PCR reads again in MiXCR, with one record for every CDR3 protein. The repertoire has approximately 120,000 distinct CDR3 sequences, 64% of them found once; the top ten carry around 8.2%. Sequenced input: liver tumor tissue from sampling region 3. The subset here: tumor region T3, left-lateral pole. The receptors stem from a woman aged 55 to 70 with primary liver carcinoma and hepatitis B virus infection.

The gene calls are TRBV4-1 and TRBJ2-1; TRBD1 might be the D (6 bases). Germline CDR1 is MGHRA and CDR2 is YSYEKL. CDR3 size: 14 residues. Trimming cost V 4 bases and J 8 bases, with 15 bases left between them. DNA for the CDR3: TGCGCCAGCAGCCGGAACAGGGTGGAGGATGAGCAGTTCTTC. It encodes CASSRNRVEDEQFF.

This clonotype was seen only a few times. The genes are TRBV20-1 and TRBJ1-6, with 7 bases aligning to TRBD1. V lost 5 bases to trimming and J lost 6 bases; unmatched junction nucleotides: 10. The CDR3 totals 15 residues. Germline loops: CDR1 DFQATT, CDR2 SNEGSKA (reference sequence). The CDR3 sequence is CSAPGIGGSNSPLHF. The CDR3 DNA sequence: TGCAGTGCTCCCGGGATAGGGGGCTCTAATTCACCCCTCCACTTT.

With respect to this clonotype: The germline gene is not matched at one end of the junction; a read error may be the cause. The chain is built from TRBV29-1 and TRBJ2-2; tentatively, D is TRBD1 or TRBD2 (5 bases each). This CDR3 region has 13 residues. Germline values: CDR1 SQVTM, CDR2 ANQGSEA. CDR3: CGVTGHSDGEPFF. Written as DNA, the CDR3 is TGCGGCGTCACGGGGCACTCGGACGGGGAGCCGTTTTTT.

This clonotype occurred a few times. The V and J genes are TRBV5-1 and TRBJ1-2; 8 bases match TRBD1. V lost 5 bases, J lost 5 bases, and 11 bases stayed unmatched. The germline V gene has CDR1 SGHRS and CDR2 YFSETQ. The length of the CDR3 is 15 residues. The CDR3 bases are TGCGCCAGCAGTCCCGGGACAGGCGGGAATTATGGCTACACCTTC. It yields the protein CASSPGTGGNYGYTF.

The sample holds a few counts of this clonotype. V and J are TRBV2 and TRBJ1-5; D is uncertain. CDR3 length: 13 residues. CDR1 and CDR2 from the germline V gene are SNHLY and FYNNEI. V lost 3 bases and J lost 1, with 4 bases in between. In nucleotides, the CDR3 is TGTGCCAGCAGTGATCAGAGCAATCAGCCCCAGCATTTT. The encoded protein is CASSDQSNQPQHF.

As to this clonotype: A read error may explain this, as a much larger clone is one base away. The chain combines TRBV7-8 with TRBJ2-1; perhaps TRBD1 as D (5 bases). This CDR3 is 13 amino acids long. The germline gives CDR1 SGHVS, CDR2 FQNEAQ. For the CDR3, the DNA is TGTGCCAGCAGCGCCTGGGGCGATTATGAGCTGTTCTTC. It translates to CASSAWGDYELFF.

Here the CDR3 reads CASTTMARGADTQYF. CDR3 DNA sequence: TGTGCCAGCACCACTATGGCTCGAGGCGCAGATACGCAGTATTTT. This chain uses TRBV28 with TRBJ2-3; D uncertain. This CDR3 has 15 residues. Germline V gene sequence: CDR1 MDHEN, CDR2 SYDVKM. The V end was cut by 7 bases, the J end by 4 bases, with 18 bases between.

On this clonotype: Given a much more abundant clone one base away, this may be a read error. The chain has TRBV5-4 and TRBJ2-1, with 13 bases identical to TRBD2. Per the germline V gene, CDR1 is SGHNT and CDR2 is YYREEE (reference sequence). The CDR3 length is 17 residues. The J segment lost 5 bases and the V segment lost 0 bases, leaving 5 bases of the junction unmatched. The CDR3 sequence: CASSLGTSGSTNNEQFF. CDR3 nucleotides: TGTGCCAGCAGCTTGGGGACTAGCGGGAGTACCAACAATGAGCAGTTCTTC.

This clonotype has ten or more counts. The V call is TRBV12-3 or TRBV12-4, the J call TRBJ1-1; no firm D call. There are 15 residues in the CDR3. Trimming cost V 2 bases and J 1 base, with 11 bases left between them. Here the CDR3 reads CASSLSPTANTEAFF. Written as DNA, the CDR3 is TGTGCCAGCAGTTTATCCCCGACGGCGAACACTGAAGCTTTCTTT.

This clonotype showed up just a few times. The chain couples TRBV19 to TRBJ2-3, with no clear D. CDR1 LNHDA and CDR2 SQIVND come from the germline V gene (reference sequence). The germline V and J ends were trimmed by 7 bases and 5 bases, with 16 bases remaining between them. The CDR3 has 14 residues. CDR3 sequence reads: CASNPPRRRDTQYF. The CDR3 DNA sequence: TGTGCCAGTAATCCCCCGCGGCGGAGAGATACGCAGTATTTT.

This clonotype was seen many times. The V and J genes are TRBV6-1 and TRBJ1-5, with a weak D call TRBD1 (6 bases). The length of the CDR3 is 14 residues. CDR1 and CDR2 from the germline V gene are MNHNS and SASEGT. Trimming took off 5 bases at V and 4 bases at J, with 12 bases between the two ends. CDR3 residues: CASSTDRENQPQHF. CDR3 in DNA: TGTGCCAGCAGTACGGACAGAGAGAATCAGCCCCAGCATTTT.

The genes are TRBV11-3 and TRBJ2-1; possibly TRBD2 for D (7 bases). V shed 5 bases and J shed 6 bases, with 23 bases lying between them. The CDR3 is 17 residues long. Germline CDR1 and CDR2: SGHNT and YENEEA. The CDR3 DNA is TGTGCCAGCAGCCCCCGGGGGGCGCGGACTATGGTCAATGAGCAGTTCTTC. Translated, it gives CASSPRGARTMVNEQFF.

In regard to this clonotype: Just one base apart from a much larger clone, this may be a read error. The J gene is TRBJ2-7, the V gene TRBV5-1; D gene unclear. The V gene's germline CDR1 is SGHRS and CDR2 YFSETQ. The germline V and J ends were trimmed by 3 bases and 6 bases, with 16 bases remaining between them. The CDR3 extends over 14 amino acids. This CDR3 is CASSSIATAREQYF. The CDR3 DNA follows: TGCGCCAGCAGCTCGATCGCCACTGCGCGCGAGCAGTACTTC.

This clonotype was seen repeatedly, ten times or more. The rearrangement links TRBV28 to TRBJ1-6; D unresolved. CDR1 is MDHEN, CDR2 SYDVKM, per germline. This CDR3 spans 12 amino acids. The V and J ends lost 5 bases and 13 bases respectively, with 12 bases between them. The CDR3 loop is CASSNQRGPLHF. CDR3 nucleotides: TGTGCCAGCAGTAACCAACGAGGCCCCCTCCACTTT.

V is TRBV4-1 and J is TRBJ2-3, with D tentatively TRBD2 (5 bases). Germline-derived CDR1 and CDR2 are MGHRA and YSYEKL. The CDR3 has 15 residues. Trimming shortened V by 1 base and J by 3 bases, and 11 bases separated the two germline ends. CDR3 in amino acids: CASSQGKRSTDTQYF. The CDR3 DNA sequence: TGCGCCAGCAGCCAAGGTAAGCGGAGTACAGATACGCAGTATTTT.

In regard to this clonotype: A much larger clone sits a single nucleotide away, making a read error possible. V gene TRBV28 combines with J gene TRBJ2-5; D is unclear. The CDR3 length is 12 residues. Germline V gene lookup returns CDR1 MDHEN and CDR2 SYDVKM. The CDR3 DNA is TGTGCCGGCAGTCGCCAGAGTATGGCCCAGTACTTC. Residues: CAGSRQSMAQYF.